This TCR beta chain was sequenced during a study of blood T cell repertoires in COVID-19. Study-wide context: Nucleic acid was either cDNA or gDNA, and it came from T cells, B-cell-depleted T cells, or PBMCs.

Produced via immunoSEQ multiplex PCR; TCRdb's table is partial and in-frame only. This sample has about 220,000 clones, with about nine tenths found just once. The CDR3 extends over 16 amino acids. Germline V CDR1 and CDR2: SGHRS, YFSETQ. The ends were cut back, 8 bases at V and 1 base at J, with 20 bases in the middle. The sequenced sample consisted of PBMCs or T cells enriched from blood (not recorded which). This chain joins TRBV5-1 and TRBJ2-3; possibly TRBD2 for D (6 bases). This TCR was sampled from a woman in her thirties who had recovered from COVID-19. The CDR3 DNA follows: TGCGCCAGTACCTTGGAGGGGCGGAAGGGCACAGATACGCAGTATTTT. Its translation: CASTLEGRKGTDTQYF.